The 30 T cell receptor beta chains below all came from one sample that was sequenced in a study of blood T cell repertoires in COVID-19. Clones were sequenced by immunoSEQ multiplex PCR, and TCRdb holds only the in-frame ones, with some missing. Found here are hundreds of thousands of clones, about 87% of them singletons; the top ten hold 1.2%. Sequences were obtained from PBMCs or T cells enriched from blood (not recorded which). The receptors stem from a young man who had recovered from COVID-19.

The CDR3 DNA reads as TGCGCCAGCAGCGCGGGGACTAGCGGGGGACAAGAGACCCAGTACTTC. Translated: CASSAGTSGGQETQYF. The gene calls are TRBV5-1 and TRBJ2-5; 14 bases are a match to TRBD2. The CDR3 is 16 residues long. V shed 4 bases, J shed 2 bases, and the junction held 4 bases outside the gene matches. Germline CDR1 and CDR2: SGHRS and YFSETQ.

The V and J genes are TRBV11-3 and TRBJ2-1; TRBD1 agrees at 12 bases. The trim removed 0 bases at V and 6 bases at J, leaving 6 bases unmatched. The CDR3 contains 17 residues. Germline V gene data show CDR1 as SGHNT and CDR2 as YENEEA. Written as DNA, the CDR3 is TGTGCCAGCAGCTTAGAGGGGGGACAGGGGGCACGCAATGAGCAGTTCTTC. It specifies CASSLEGGQGARNEQFF. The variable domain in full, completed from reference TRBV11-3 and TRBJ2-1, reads EAGVVQSPRYKIIEKKQPVAFWCNPISGHNTLYWYLQNLGQGPELLIRYENEEAVDDSQLPKDRFSAERLKGVDSTLKIQPAELGDSAVYLCASSLEGGQGARNEQFFGPGTRLTVL.

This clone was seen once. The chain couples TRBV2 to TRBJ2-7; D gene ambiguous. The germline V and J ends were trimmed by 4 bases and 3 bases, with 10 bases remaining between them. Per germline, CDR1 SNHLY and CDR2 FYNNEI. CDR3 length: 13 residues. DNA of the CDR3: TGTGCCAGCAGTGCCAGGAATCTCTACGAGCAGTACTTC. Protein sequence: CASSARNLYEQYF.

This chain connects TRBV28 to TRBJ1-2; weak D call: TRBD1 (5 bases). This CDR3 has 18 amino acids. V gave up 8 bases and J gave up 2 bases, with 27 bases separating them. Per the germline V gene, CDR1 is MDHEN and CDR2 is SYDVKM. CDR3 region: CASASAGMGQGANYGYTF. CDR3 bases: TGTGCCAGCGCCAGCGCGGGAATGGGGCAGGGAGCGAACTATGGCTACACCTTC.

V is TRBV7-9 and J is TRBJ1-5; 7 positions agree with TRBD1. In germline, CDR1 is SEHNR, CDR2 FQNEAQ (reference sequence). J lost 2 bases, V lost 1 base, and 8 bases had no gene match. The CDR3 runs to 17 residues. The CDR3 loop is CASSLGAGGKGNQPQHF. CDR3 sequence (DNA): TGTGCCAGCAGCTTAGGGGCAGGGGGGAAGGGCAATCAGCCCCAGCATTTT.

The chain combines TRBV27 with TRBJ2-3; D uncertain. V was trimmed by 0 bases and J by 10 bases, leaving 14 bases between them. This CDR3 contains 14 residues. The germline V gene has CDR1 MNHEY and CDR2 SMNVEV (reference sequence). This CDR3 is CASSLSHDSMPQYF. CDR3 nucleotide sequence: TGTGCCAGCAGTTTATCCCATGACTCGATGCCGCAGTATTTT.

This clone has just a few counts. CDR3 sequence: CASSFLGGAGPEQYF. In DNA, the CDR3 is TGTGCCAGCAGTTTCCTAGGGGGCGCAGGGCCCGAGCAGTACTTC. This chain links TRBV27 with TRBJ2-7; 7 bases line up with TRBD1. J was trimmed by 6 bases and V by 3 bases; bases with no gene match: 11. This CDR3 has 15 residues. The germline V gene has CDR1 MNHEY and CDR2 SMNVEV (reference sequence).

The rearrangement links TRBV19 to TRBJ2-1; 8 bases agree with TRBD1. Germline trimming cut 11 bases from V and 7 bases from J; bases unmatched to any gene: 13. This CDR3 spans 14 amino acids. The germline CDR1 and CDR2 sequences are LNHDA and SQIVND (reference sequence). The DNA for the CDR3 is TGTGCCGCGGCGAGGACAGGGTATGCGAATGAGCAGTTCTTC. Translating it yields CAAARTGYANEQFF.

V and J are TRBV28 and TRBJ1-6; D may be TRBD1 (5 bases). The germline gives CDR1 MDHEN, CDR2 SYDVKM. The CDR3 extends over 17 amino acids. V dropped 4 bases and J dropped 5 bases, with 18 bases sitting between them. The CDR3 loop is CASSSRPRAGDNSPLHF. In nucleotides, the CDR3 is TGTGCCAGCAGTTCCCGACCCAGGGCAGGAGATAATTCACCCCTCCACTTT.

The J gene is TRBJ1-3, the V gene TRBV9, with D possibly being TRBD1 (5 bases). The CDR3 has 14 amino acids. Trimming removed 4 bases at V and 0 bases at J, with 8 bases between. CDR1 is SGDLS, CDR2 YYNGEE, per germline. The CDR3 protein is CASSPGGSGNTIYF. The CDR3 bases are TGTGCCAGCAGCCCCGGGGGCTCTGGAAACACCATATATTTT.

CDR3 amino acids: CASGLETGTGEFGINTEAFF. The CDR3 DNA reads as TGTGCTAGTGGTTTAGAAACCGGGACAGGGGAATTTGGGATTAACACTGAAGCTTTCTTT. The chain links TRBV12-5 to TRBJ1-1; 10 bases match TRBD1. The ends lost 3 bases at V and 2 bases at J; junction bases unmatched: 18. The length of the CDR3 is 20 residues. CDR1 and CDR2 (germline): LGHNT, FRNRAP.

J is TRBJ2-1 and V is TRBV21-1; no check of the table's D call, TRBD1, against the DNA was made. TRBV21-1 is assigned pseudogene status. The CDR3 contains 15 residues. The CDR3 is CASSDQGQLYNEQFF. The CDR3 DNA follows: TGTGCCAGCAGCGACCAGGGACAGCTATACAATGAGCAGTTCTTC.

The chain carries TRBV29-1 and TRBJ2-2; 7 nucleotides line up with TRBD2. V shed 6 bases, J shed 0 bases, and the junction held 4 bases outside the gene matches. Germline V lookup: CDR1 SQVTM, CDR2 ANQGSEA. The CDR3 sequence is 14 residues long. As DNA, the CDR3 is TGCAGCGTCACTAGCGTCGCGAACACCGGGGAGCTGTTTTTT. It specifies CSVTSVANTGELFF.

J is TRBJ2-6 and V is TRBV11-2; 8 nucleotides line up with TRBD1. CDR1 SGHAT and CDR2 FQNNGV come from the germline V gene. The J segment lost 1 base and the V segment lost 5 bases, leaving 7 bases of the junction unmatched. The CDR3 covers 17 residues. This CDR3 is CASSIRRGLSGANVLTF. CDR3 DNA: TGTGCCAGCAGCATACGCAGGGGGCTATCTGGGGCCAACGTCCTGACTTTC.

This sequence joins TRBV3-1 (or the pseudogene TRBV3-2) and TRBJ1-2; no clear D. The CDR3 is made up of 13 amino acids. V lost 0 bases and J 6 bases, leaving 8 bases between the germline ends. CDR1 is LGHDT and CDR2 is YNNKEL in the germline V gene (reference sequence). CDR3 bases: TGTGCCAGCAGCCAAGAGGCCCCGAATGGCTACACCTTC. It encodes CASSQEAPNGYTF.

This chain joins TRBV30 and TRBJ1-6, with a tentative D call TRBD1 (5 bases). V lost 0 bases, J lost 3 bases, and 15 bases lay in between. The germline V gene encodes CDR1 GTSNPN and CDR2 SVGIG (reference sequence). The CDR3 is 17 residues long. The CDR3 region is CAWSVPDSWGYNSPLHF. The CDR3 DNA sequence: TGTGCCTGGAGTGTACCAGACAGTTGGGGCTATAATTCACCCCTCCACTTT.

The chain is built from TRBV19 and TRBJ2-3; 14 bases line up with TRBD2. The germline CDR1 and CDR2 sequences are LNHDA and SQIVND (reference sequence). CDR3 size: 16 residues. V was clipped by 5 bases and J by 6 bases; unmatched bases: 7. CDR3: CASSPRLAGGPDTQYF. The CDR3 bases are TGTGCCAGTAGTCCCCGACTAGCGGGAGGGCCGGATACGCAGTATTTT.

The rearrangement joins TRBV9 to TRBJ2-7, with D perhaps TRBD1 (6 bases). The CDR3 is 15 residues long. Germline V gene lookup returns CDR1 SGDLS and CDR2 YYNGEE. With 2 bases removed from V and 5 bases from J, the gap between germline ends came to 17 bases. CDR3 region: CASSVMDSPADEQYF. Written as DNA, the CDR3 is TGTGCCAGCAGCGTTATGGACAGCCCCGCCGACGAGCAGTACTTC. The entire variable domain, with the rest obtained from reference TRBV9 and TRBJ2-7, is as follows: DSGVTQTPKHLITATGQRVTLRCSPRSGDLSVYWYQQSLDQGLQFLIQYYNGEERAKGNILERFSAQQFPDLHSELNLSSLELGDSALYFCASSVMDSPADEQYFGPGTRLTVT.

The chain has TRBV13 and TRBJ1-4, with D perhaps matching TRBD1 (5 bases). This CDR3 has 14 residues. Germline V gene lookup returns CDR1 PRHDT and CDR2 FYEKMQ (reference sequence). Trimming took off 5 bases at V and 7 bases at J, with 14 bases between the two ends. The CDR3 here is CASSHGRQSEKLFF. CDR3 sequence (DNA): TGTGCCAGCAGCCACGGGAGACAGAGTGAAAAACTGTTTTTT. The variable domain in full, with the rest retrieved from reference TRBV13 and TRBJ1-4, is AAGVIQSPRHLIKEKRETATLKCYPIPRHDTVYWYQQGPGQDPQFLISFYEKMQSDKGSIPDRFSAQQFSDYHSELNMSSLELGDSALYFCASSHGRQSEKLFFGSGTQLSVL.

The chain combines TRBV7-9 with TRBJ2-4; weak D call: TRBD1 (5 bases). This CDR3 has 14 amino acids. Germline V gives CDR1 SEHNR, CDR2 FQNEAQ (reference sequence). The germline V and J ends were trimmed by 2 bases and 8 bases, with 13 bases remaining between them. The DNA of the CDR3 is TGTGCCAGCAGCTTAATGGGGCTTGTGGACATTCAGTACTTC. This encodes CASSLMGLVDIQYF.

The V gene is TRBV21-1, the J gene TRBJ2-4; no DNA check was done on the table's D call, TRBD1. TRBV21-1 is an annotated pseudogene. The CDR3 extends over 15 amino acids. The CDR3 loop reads CASTGQGEAKNIQYF. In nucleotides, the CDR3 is TGTGCCAGCACGGGACAGGGGGAAGCCAAAAACATTCAGTACTTC.

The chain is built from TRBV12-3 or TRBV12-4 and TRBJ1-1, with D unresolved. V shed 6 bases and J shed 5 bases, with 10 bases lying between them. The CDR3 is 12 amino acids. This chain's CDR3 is CASRNWRTEAFF. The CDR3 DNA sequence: TGTGCCAGCAGGAATTGGAGGACTGAAGCTTTCTTT.

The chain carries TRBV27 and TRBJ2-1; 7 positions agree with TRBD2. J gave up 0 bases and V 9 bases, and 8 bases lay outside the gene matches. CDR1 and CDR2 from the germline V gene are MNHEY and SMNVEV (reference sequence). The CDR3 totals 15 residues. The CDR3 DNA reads TGTGCCAGACCCCCAGGCGGGAGCTCCTACAATGAGCAGTTCTTC. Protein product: CARPPGGSSYNEQFF.

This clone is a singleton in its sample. The CDR3 DNA sequence: TGTGCCAGCAGCTTAGTCGGAGCGAGCTCCTACGAGCAGTACTTC. This sequence encodes CASSLVGASSYEQYF. V gene TRBV7-2 combines with J gene TRBJ2-7; D ambiguous. The CDR3 totals 15 residues. The germline V gene has CDR1 SGHTA and CDR2 FQGNSA. The V end lost 1 base, the J end lost 0 bases, and 10 bases lay between the germline ends.

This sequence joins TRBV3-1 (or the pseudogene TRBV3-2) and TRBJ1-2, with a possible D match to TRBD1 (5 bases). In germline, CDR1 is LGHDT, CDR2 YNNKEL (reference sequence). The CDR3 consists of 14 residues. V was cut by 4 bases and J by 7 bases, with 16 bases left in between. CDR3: CASSPGIESVGYTF. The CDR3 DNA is TGTGCCAGCAGCCCAGGGATAGAATCGGTTGGCTACACCTTC.

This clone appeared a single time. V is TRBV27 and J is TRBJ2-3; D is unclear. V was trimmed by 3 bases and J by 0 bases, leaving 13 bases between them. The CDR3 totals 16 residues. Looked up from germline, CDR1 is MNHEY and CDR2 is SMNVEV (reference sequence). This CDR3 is CASSFASSYSTDTQYF. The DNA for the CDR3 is TGTGCCAGCAGTTTTGCCTCGAGTTATAGCACAGATACGCAGTATTTT.

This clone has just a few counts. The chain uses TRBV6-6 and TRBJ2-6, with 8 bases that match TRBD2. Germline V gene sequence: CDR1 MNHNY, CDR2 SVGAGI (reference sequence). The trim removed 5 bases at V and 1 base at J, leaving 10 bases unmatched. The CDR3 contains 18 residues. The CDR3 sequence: CASSPSGLAQSGANVLTF. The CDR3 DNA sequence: TGTGCCAGCAGTCCTTCTGGACTAGCCCAGTCTGGGGCCAACGTCCTGACTTTC.

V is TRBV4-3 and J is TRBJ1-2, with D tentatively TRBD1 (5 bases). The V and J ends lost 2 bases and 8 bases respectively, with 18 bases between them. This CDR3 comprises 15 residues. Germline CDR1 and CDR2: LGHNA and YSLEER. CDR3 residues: CASSQLPIPQEGYTF. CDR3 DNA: TGCGCCAGCAGCCAATTACCCATCCCACAGGAAGGCTACACCTTC.

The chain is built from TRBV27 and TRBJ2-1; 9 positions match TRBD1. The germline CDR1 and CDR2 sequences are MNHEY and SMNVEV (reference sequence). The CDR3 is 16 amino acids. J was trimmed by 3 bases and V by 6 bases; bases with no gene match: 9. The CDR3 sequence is CASRHPGTGFYNEQFF. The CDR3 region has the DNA TGTGCCAGCAGACATCCCGGGACAGGGTTCTACAATGAGCAGTTCTTC.

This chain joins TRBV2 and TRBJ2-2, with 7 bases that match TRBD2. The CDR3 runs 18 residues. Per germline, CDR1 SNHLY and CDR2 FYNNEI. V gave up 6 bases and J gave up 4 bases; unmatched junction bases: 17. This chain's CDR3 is CASSRLAAQYDGTGELFF. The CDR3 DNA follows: TGTGCCAGCAGCCGCCTAGCGGCCCAATACGATGGCACCGGGGAGCTGTTTTTT.